This TCR beta chain stems from a study of blood T cell repertoires in COVID-19. Trimming removed 6 bases from V and 3 bases from J; junction bases left unmatched: 10. The CDR3 runs to 16 residues. Germline V gives CDR1 SQVTM, CDR2 ANQGSEA. Sequencing used immunoSEQ multiplex PCR; TCRdb keeps in-frame clones, though not all of them. The sample shows hundreds of thousands of clones, 85% to 90% of them seen only once. This clone has only a few counts. This receptor was obtained from a woman between 50 and 59 years old with COVID-19, enrolled during active disease. The J gene is TRBJ2-2, the V gene TRBV29-1; 10 nucleotides align to TRBD2. Sequencing was done on a sample of peripheral blood. As DNA, the CDR3 is TGCAGCGTCGCTGGGGGGCTAGCGGGGGACACCGGGGAGCTGTTTTTT. Translation: CSVAGGLAGDTGELFF.